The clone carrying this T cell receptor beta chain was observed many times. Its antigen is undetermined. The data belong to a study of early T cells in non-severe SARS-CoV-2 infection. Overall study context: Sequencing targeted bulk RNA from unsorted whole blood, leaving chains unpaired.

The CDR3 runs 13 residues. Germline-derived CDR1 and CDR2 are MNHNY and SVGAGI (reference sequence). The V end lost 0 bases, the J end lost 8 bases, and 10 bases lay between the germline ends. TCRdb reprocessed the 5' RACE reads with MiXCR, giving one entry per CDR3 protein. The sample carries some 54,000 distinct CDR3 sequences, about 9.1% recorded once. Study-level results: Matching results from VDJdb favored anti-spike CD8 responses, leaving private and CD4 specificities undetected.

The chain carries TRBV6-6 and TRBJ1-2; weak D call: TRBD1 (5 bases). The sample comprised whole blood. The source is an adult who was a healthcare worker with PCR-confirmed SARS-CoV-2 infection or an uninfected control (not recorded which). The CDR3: CASSYSAGIGYTF. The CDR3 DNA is TGTGCCAGCAGTTACTCTGCAGGGATCGGCTACACCTTC.